This is a list of T cell receptor beta chains from one sample in a study of radiotherapy plus CTLA-4 blockade in lung cancer. Assay used: immunoSEQ multiplex PCR; TCRdb lists only in-frame clones, some missing. This table has some 70,000 clones, 79% appearing once. This sample comprised peripheral blood, obtained from a patient treated with radiotherapy plus ipilimumab. The receptor source for this set is a human donor with non-small cell lung cancer who had a complete response to radiotherapy plus ipilimumab. Each CDR3 is given with its conserved first and last residue. A D gene is named only where the DNA matches it firmly. Expanded clones get a size class; other rows say once, few or many, or leave the size out.

size,J,V,D,CDR3,DNA
NA,TRBJ2-5,TRBV7-2,NA,CASGKIGRTAGTTRQTQYF,TGTGCCAGCGGTAAGATAGGGCGCACGGCAGGGACCACCAGGCAGACCCAGTACTTC
NA,TRBJ1-1,TRBV4-1,TRBD1,CASSRSLVRGPAEAFF,TGCGCCAGCAGCCGAAGTTTGGTAAGGGGGCCCGCTGAAGCTTTCTTT
NA,TRBJ1-5,TRBV12-5,NA,CASGLGVYQPQHF,TGTGCTAGTGGTTTGGGCGTATATCAGCCCCAGCATTTT
NA,TRBJ1-2,TRBV4-3,TRBD1,CASSHSTSGTGSPYGYTF,TGCGCCAGCAGCCATAGCACGAGCGGGACAGGCTCCCCCTATGGCTACACCTTC
few,TRBJ2-5,TRBV10-3,TRBD1,CAISEPDRGETQYF,TGTGCCATCAGTGAGCCGGACAGGGGAGAGACCCAGTACTTC
NA,TRBJ2-7,TRBV30,TRBD1,CAWSVGTGLQYF,TGTGCCTGGAGTGTGGGGACAGGGCTGCAGTACTTC
few,TRBJ1-3,TRBV7-2,NA,CASSRQEGSGNTIYF,TGTGCCAGCAGCCGACAGGAGGGGTCTGGAAACACCATATATTTT
NA,TRBJ2-2,TRBV7-2,NA,CASSFRTGELFF,TGTGCCAGCAGCTTCCGAACCGGGGAGCTGTTTTTT
NA,TRBJ2-4,TRBV4-1,NA,CAPPTGPPNKNIQYF,TGCGCCCCCCCCACAGGACCCCCCAATAAAAACATTCAGTACTTC
NA,TRBJ2-7,TRBV6-5,NA,CASSGQYEQYF,TGTGCCAGCAGCGGACAGTACGAGCAGTACTTC
NA,TRBJ2-2,TRBV7-6,NA,CASSLAENTGELFF,TGTGCCAGCAGCTTAGCAGAAAACACCGGGGAGCTGTTTTTT
NA,TRBJ1-1,TRBV2,NA,CASRSNRVGTEAFF,TGTGCCAGCAGGTCTAACAGGGTCGGCACTGAAGCTTTCTTT
NA,TRBJ1-1,TRBV7-9,NA,CASSSRADRLNTEAFF,TGTGCCAGCAGCTCCAGAGCGGACCGATTGAACACTGAAGCTTTCTTT
once,TRBJ1-2,TRBV14,TRBD1,CASSQDLTGQVAIFSYGYTF,TGTGCCAGCAGCCAAGATTTAACTGGACAGGTGGCCATATTCTCCTATGGCTACACCTTC
NA,TRBJ1-4,TRBV5-6,TRBD1,CASSLGRGREKLFF,TGTGCCAGCAGCTTGGGCAGGGGGCGCGAAAAACTGTTTTTT
NA,TRBJ1-1,TRBV10-1,TRBD1,CASSESAGTGETEAFF,TGCGCCAGCAGTGAGTCCGCCGGGACAGGGGAAACTGAAGCTTTCTTT
NA,TRBJ1-5,TRBV19,TRBD1,CASSKGQGAAQPQHF,TGTGCCAGTAGTAAGGGACAGGGCGCGGCTCAGCCCCAGCATTTT
NA,TRBJ2-3,TRBV7-9,NA,CASSLGAGTSLTDTQYF,TGTGCCAGCAGCTTAGGGGCCGGGACATCCCTCACAGATACGCAGTATTTT
NA,TRBJ2-3,TRBV18,NA,CASSAGRGTDTQYF,TGTGCCAGCTCAGCCGGACGGGGAACAGATACGCAGTATTTT
NA,TRBJ2-3,TRBV18,NA,CASSPGVFGSTDTQYF,TGTGCCAGCTCACCGGGAGTTTTTGGTAGCACAGATACGCAGTATTTT
NA,TRBJ2-3,TRBV5-1,TRBD2,CASSFLAGAPDTQYF,TGCGCCAGCAGCTTCCTAGCGGGGGCTCCGGATACGCAGTATTTT
NA,TRBJ2-7,TRBV6-1,TRBD2,CASFGRASYEQYF,TGTGCCAGCTTCGGGAGGGCCTCCTACGAGCAGTACTTC
NA,TRBJ1-2,TRBV27,TRBD1,CASSLAGTGWKGYTF,TGTGCCAGCAGTTTAGCCGGGACAGGGTGGAAGGGCTACACCTTC
NA,TRBJ2-3,TRBV30,NA,CAWSGHRGRVADTQYF,TGTGCCTGGAGTGGGCATCGGGGCCGGGTGGCAGATACGCAGTATTTT
NA,TRBJ2-6,TRBV27,TRBD2,CASSPGGWSGANVLTF,TGTGCCAGCAGTCCGGGAGGTTGGTCTGGGGCCAACGTCCTGACTTTC
NA,TRBJ2-1,TRBV7-2,NA,CASSLGQVIYNEQFF,TGTGCCAGCAGCTTAGGACAGGTGATCTACAATGAGCAGTTCTTC
few,TRBJ1-1,TRBV7-6,NA,CASSPTTGRLLMNTEAFF,TGTGCCAGCAGCCCGACGACAGGTAGACTTCTCATGAACACTGAAGCTTTCTTT
NA,TRBJ2-3,TRBV18,NA,CASSPPAHTDTQYF,TGTGCCAGCTCACCACCGGCCCACACAGATACGCAGTATTTT
NA,TRBJ2-7,TRBV7-9,NA,CASSPGTATYEQYF,TGTGCCAGCAGCCCTGGAACGGCCACCTACGAGCAGTACTTC
few,TRBJ1-5,TRBV19,NA,CASSPHREYQPQHF,TGTGCCAGTAGTCCCCACAGGGAATATCAGCCCCAGCATTTT
NA,TRBJ2-7,TRBV11-2,NA,CASSLDRLGVDEQYF,TGTGCCAGCAGCTTAGATAGGTTAGGGGTGGACGAGCAGTACTTC
NA,TRBJ1-1,TRBV28,NA,CASSLGFEPGATEAFF,TGTGCCAGCAGTTTAGGTTTCGAGCCGGGGGCGACTGAAGCTTTCTTT
NA,TRBJ1-5,TRBV19,NA,CASSRQHQSANQPQHF,TGTGCCAGTAGCAGACAGCACCAGAGTGCCAATCAGCCCCAGCATTTT
NA,TRBJ1-1,TRBV19,TRBD1,CASSTPDRDPRAEAFF,TGTGCCAGTAGTACCCCTGACAGGGACCCGAGGGCTGAAGCTTTCTTT
NA,TRBJ2-4,TRBV9,TRBD1,CASSVSGQGKNIQYF,TGTGCCAGCAGCGTATCGGGACAGGGCAAAAACATTCAGTACTTC
few,TRBJ1-2,TRBV6-1,NA,CASSEPSRRLVGGYTF,TGTGCCAGCAGTGAACCCTCTAGGAGACTAGTAGGCGGCTACACCTTC
few,TRBJ2-4,TRBV4-1,NA,CASSQAPLRAKNIQYF,TGCGCCAGCAGCCAGGCTCCCCTGAGGGCCAAAAACATTCAGTACTTC
NA,TRBJ1-1,TRBV30,NA,CAWSSASEAFF,TGTGCCTGGAGTAGTGCATCAGAAGCTTTCTTT
NA,TRBJ2-5,TRBV18,NA,CASSPQRGETQYF,TGTGCCAGCTCACCTCAGAGAGGGGAGACCCAGTACTTC
many,TRBJ1-2,TRBV19,NA,CASSIEWQATRDYGYTF,TGTGCCAGTAGTATAGAGTGGCAGGCGACTAGGGACTATGGCTACACCTTC
NA,TRBJ2-7,TRBV11-2,NA,CASSLDMEGNYYEQYF,TGTGCCAGCAGCTTAGATATGGAGGGAAACTACTACGAGCAGTACTTC
NA,TRBJ1-5,TRBV6-6,TRBD1,CASSRGQGGVGQPQHF,TGTGCCAGCAGTAGGGGACAGGGGGGTGTAGGACAGCCCCAGCATTTT
NA,TRBJ2-1,TRBV2,TRBD1,CASSEPRTGARIGMNEQFF,TGTGCCAGCAGTGAACCCAGGACAGGGGCCCGAATCGGTATGAATGAGCAGTTCTTC
NA,TRBJ1-2,TRBV4-3,NA,CASSQALTQQNYGYTF,TGCGCCAGCAGCCAAGCCCTCACTCAGCAGAACTATGGCTACACCTTC
NA,TRBJ2-3,TRBV6-6,TRBD2,CASGLAGRADTQYF,TGTGCCAGCGGACTAGCGGGACGCGCAGATACGCAGTATTTT
NA,TRBJ1-2,TRBV14,TRBD1,CASSRPGTGNANYGYTF,TGTGCCAGCAGCCGTCCCGGGACAGGGAACGCTAACTATGGCTACACCTTC
NA,TRBJ1-3,TRBV6-1,TRBD1,CASSTGTGSGNTIYF,TGTGCCAGCAGTACCGGGACAGGCTCTGGAAACACCATATATTTT
few,TRBJ1-1,TRBV4-1,NA,CASSQEQGLNTEAFF,TGCGCCAGCAGCCAAGAGCAGGGGCTGAACACTGAAGCTTTCTTT
NA,TRBJ1-3,TRBV15,TRBD1,CATSRTGTGGAGGGNTIYF,TGTGCCACCAGCAGAACCGGGACAGGGGGCGCAGGTGGGGGAAACACCATATATTTT
NA,TRBJ2-1,TRBV10-3,NA,CAIRTGPSYNEQFF,TGTGCCATCAGGACGGGCCCCTCCTACAATGAGCAGTTCTTC
NA,TRBJ1-1,TRBV18,NA,CASSPSRDTEAFF,TGTGCCAGCTCACCATCGAGGGACACTGAAGCTTTCTTT